Each of the 21 T cell receptor beta chains below was sequenced from the same sample in a study of spatial heterogeneity in lung cancer. TCRdb fed the 5' RACE reads into MiXCR, producing one record per CDR3 protein. The sample yields 15,000 to 20,000 distinct CDR3 sequences, more than 6.5% seen once. The sample's time point: sample taken at primary tumor resection. Overall study findings and caveats: The study found that expanded intratumoral alpha and beta TCR counts tracked tumor mutation counts.

The antigens for these receptors are not known. The sample here was lung tumor tissue, taken at surgery. These receptors originate from a female donor with early-stage non-small cell lung cancer.

The J gene is TRBJ1-1, the V gene TRBV12-3 or TRBV12-4, with D tentatively TRBD1 (6 bases). The CDR3 runs 16 residues. Trimming pared 6 bases from V and 4 bases from J, leaving 21 bases between. CDR3 protein: CASSLRVLLQGTEAFF. DNA for the CDR3: TGTGCCAGCAGCCTCCGGGTCCTCTTACAGGGCACTGAAGCTTTCTTT.

This clonotype was seen at least ten times. This chain links TRBV6-1 with TRBJ2-7; D tentatively reads TRBD1 or TRBD2 (5 bases each). Between the trimmed V and J ends, which lost 4 bases and 3 bases, there was a span of 16 bases. Germline CDR1 is MNHNS and CDR2 is SASEGT. This CDR3 comprises 15 residues. CDR3: CASSVEEQEVYEQYF. As DNA, the CDR3 is TGTGCCAGCAGTGTCGAGGAACAGGAGGTCTACGAGCAGTACTTC.

This clonotype was seen ten or more times. The genes are TRBV5-1 and TRBJ2-3, with D perhaps TRBD1 (6 bases). Germline-derived CDR1 and CDR2 are SGHRS and YFSETQ. Trimming shortened V by 2 bases and J by 5 bases, and 15 bases separated the two germline ends. This CDR3 region has 15 residues. The CDR3 coding sequence is TGCGCCAGCAGCTTCGGCGCAGGGGCCAAAGATACGCAGTATTTT. It specifies CASSFGAGAKDTQYF.

This rearrangement joins TRBV19 to TRBJ2-5; TRBD1 agrees at 7 bases. V lost 5 bases, J lost 1 base, and 4 bases stayed unmatched. Per the germline V gene, CDR1 is LNHDA and CDR2 is SQIVND (reference sequence). The CDR3 contains 14 residues. This CDR3 is CASSAHRGQETQYF. CDR3 DNA: TGTGCCAGTAGTGCCCACAGGGGCCAAGAGACCCAGTACTTC.

The table lists this clonotype with many counts. V is TRBV6-6 and J is TRBJ1-5; the D gene is possibly TRBD1 (5 bases). Germline V gives CDR1 MNHNY, CDR2 SVGAGI (reference sequence). This CDR3 spans 14 amino acids. In nucleotides, the CDR3 is TGTGTTACTAGGGGTCTCAATAGCAATCAGCCCCAGCATTTT. Protein: CVTRGLNSNQPQHF.

At least ten counts were recorded for this clonotype. V usage is TRBV29-1 and J usage is TRBJ2-1; tentatively, D is TRBD1 or TRBD2 (5 bases each). From germline, CDR1 is SQVTM and CDR2 ANQGSEA. The ends were cut back, 3 bases at V and 5 bases at J, with 14 bases in the middle. CDR3 length: 14 residues. CDR3 nucleotide sequence: TGCAGCGTTGACGGGGACCCCGGGGACAATGAGCAGTTCTTC. Translation: CSVDGDPGDNEQFF.

By share, this clonotype ranks as large (0.1 to 1%). The chain couples TRBV2 to TRBJ2-1; a weak D match, TRBD1 (5 bases). Germline loops: CDR1 SNHLY, CDR2 FYNNEI. Trimming cost V 5 bases and J 7 bases, with 12 bases left between them. The CDR3 has 13 amino acids. The CDR3 reads CASSLQGMNEQFF. Here the CDR3 DNA reads TGTGCCAGCAGTCTGCAGGGTATGAATGAGCAGTTCTTC.

There are a few counts of this clonotype. The rearrangement joins TRBV5-6 to TRBJ1-1, with no clear D. The V end was cut by 4 bases, the J end by 0 bases, with 13 bases between. The CDR3 length is 15 residues. Germline CDR1 SGHDT, CDR2 YYEEEE. DNA of the CDR3: TGTGCCAGCAGCACCCCCGGGCAGGTGAACACTGAAGCTTTCTTT. Amino acid sequence: CASSTPGQVNTEAFF.

Details on this clonotype: This may arise from a read error, as a much more abundant clone is one base away. This chain uses TRBV30 with TRBJ1-1, with TRBD1 as a possible D gene (6 bases). Trimming pared 3 bases from V and 6 bases from J, leaving 14 bases between. CDR3 length equals 13 residues. Germline lookup yields CDR1 GTSNPN and CDR2 SVGIG (reference sequence). For the CDR3, the DNA is TGTGCCTGGAGGGGACATGGTGTACCTGAAGCTTTCTTT. Its translation is CAWRGHGVPEAFF.

The CDR3 spells CAISGSGRGDSNQPQHF. CDR3 nucleotide sequence: TGTGCCATCAGTGGTTCAGGCAGGGGGGATAGCAATCAGCCCCAGCATTTT. The V and J genes are TRBV10-3 and TRBJ1-5, with 7 bases identical to TRBD1. CDR1 and CDR2 from the germline V gene are ENHRY and SYGVKD. Trimming took 4 bases from V and 0 from J; bases not matched to a gene: 9. The CDR3 extends over 17 amino acids.

The chain joins TRBV12-3 or TRBV12-4 to TRBJ2-1; D possibly matches TRBD1 or TRBD2 (7 bases each). Between the trimmed V and J ends, which lost 3 bases and 2 bases, there was a span of 11 bases. This CDR3 is built from 15 residues. The CDR3 protein is CASSFAGGAYNEQFF. The CDR3 DNA reads as TGTGCCAGCAGTTTCGCAGGGGGGGCCTACAATGAGCAGTTCTTC.

This clonotype is labeled medium-sized. The chain combines TRBV6-1 with TRBJ2-3; tentatively, D is TRBD2 (6 bases). Germline-derived CDR1 and CDR2 are MNHNS and SASEGT. Trimming pared 8 bases from V and 2 bases from J, leaving 14 bases between. This CDR3 is 14 amino acids long. CDR3 bases: TGTGCCAGCGGGGGACTCCCTATCACAGATACGCAGTATTTT. This codes for CASGGLPITDTQYF.

This clonotype was recorded many times. The rearrangement links TRBV5-1 to TRBJ2-7; 10 bases fit TRBD1. This CDR3 has 14 amino acids. Germline trimming cut 2 bases from V and 2 bases from J; bases unmatched to any gene: 1. Germline V gene sequence: CDR1 SGHRS, CDR2 YFSETQ. CDR3 nucleotide sequence: TGCGCCAGCAGCTTCGGGACAGGGGCCTACGAGCAGTACTTC. Encoded protein: CASSFGTGAYEQYF. The whole variable domain, filled in from reference TRBV5-1 and TRBJ2-7, reads KAGVTQTPRYLIKTRGQQVTLSCSPISGHRSVSWYQQTPGQGLQFLFEYFSETQRNKGNFPGRFSGRQFSNSRSEMNVSTLELGDSALYLCASSFGTGAYEQYFGPGTRLTVT.

This clonotype was recorded many times. The chain has TRBV28 and TRBJ1-6; D gene uncertain. Germline CDR1 reads MDHEN; CDR2 reads SYDVKM. V lost 3 bases to trimming and J lost 0 bases, with 12 bases between them. The CDR3 covers 17 residues. The chain's CDR3 is CASSFTDLSSYNSPLHF. The CDR3 nucleotides read TGTGCCAGCAGTTTTACGGACTTAAGCTCCTATAATTCACCCCTCCACTTT. Variable domain in full (rest from reference TRBV28 and TRBJ1-6): DVKVTQSSRYLVKRTGEKVFLECVQDMDHENMFWYRQDPGLGLRLIYFSYDVKMKEKGDIPEGYSVSREKKERFSLILESASTNQTSMYLCASSFTDLSSYNSPLHFGNGTRLTVT.

In its sample, this clonotype ranks as medium-sized. The chain recombines TRBV29-1 with TRBJ1-2; 9 bases align to TRBD1. The CDR3 runs to 14 residues. Germline-derived CDR1 and CDR2 are SQVTM and ANQGSEA. The V segment lost 1 base and the J segment 5 bases; nucleotides outside the gene matches: 5. CDR3 sequence: CSVEGRTGVYGYTF. As DNA, the CDR3 is TGCAGCGTTGAAGGACGGACAGGGGTATATGGCTACACCTTC. The complete variable domain, with remaining parts taken from reference TRBV29-1 and TRBJ1-2, reads SAVISQKPSRDICQRGTSLTIQCQVDSQVTMMFWYRQQPGQSLTLIATANQGSEATYESGFVIDKFPISRPNLTFSTLTVSNMSPEDSSIYLCSVEGRTGVYGYTFGSGTRLTVV.

This clonotype is medium-sized (0.01 to 0.1%) in the sample. CDR3 region: CASSLERDIGELFF. The CDR3 DNA is TGCGCCAGCAGTCTCGAACGGGATATCGGGGAGCTGTTTTTT. V is TRBV4-1 and J is TRBJ2-2; D might be TRBD2 (5 bases). Germline values: CDR1 MGHRA, CDR2 YSYEKL. This CDR3 comprises 14 residues. The germline V and J ends were trimmed by 6 bases and 7 bases, with 15 bases remaining between them.

This clonotype qualifies as medium-sized (0.01 to 0.1%). The V and J genes are TRBV7-3 and TRBJ2-5; D perhaps matches TRBD2 (6 bases). Between the trimmed V and J ends, which lost 1 base and 5 bases, there was a span of 11 bases. Germline values: CDR1 SGHTA, CDR2 FQGTGA. The CDR3 covers 14 residues. CDR3 loop: CASSLSGEVETQYF. In nucleotides, the CDR3 is TGTGCCAGCAGCTTAAGTGGGGAGGTGGAGACCCAGTACTTC. Combining the CDR3 with reference TRBV7-3 and TRBJ2-5 gives the whole variable domain GAGVSQTPSNKVTEKGKYVELRCDPISGHTALYWYRQSLGQGPEFLIYFQGTGAADDSGLPNDRFFAVRPEGSVSTLKIQRTERGDSAVYLCASSLSGEVETQYFGPGTRLLVL.

This clonotype was counted many times. The chain employs TRBV5-6 and TRBJ1-5; 7 nucleotides match TRBD1. Unmatched junction bases numbered 7, after V lost 5 bases and J lost 2 bases. Germline CDR1 is SGHDT and CDR2 is YYEEEE. The CDR3 length is 15 residues. CDR3: CASRAGQVCNQPQHF. The CDR3 DNA reads TGTGCCAGCAGGGCCGGACAGGTCTGCAATCAGCCCCAGCATTTT.

The table lists this clonotype with many counts. DNA for the CDR3: TGTGCCAGCAGGCGGGCCATGAACACTGAAGCTTTCTTT. Protein product: CASRRAMNTEAFF. The chain uses TRBV6-5 and TRBJ1-1; D is uncertain. Trimming shortened V by 6 bases and J by 0 bases, and 8 bases separated the two germline ends. Germline V gene sequence: CDR1 MNHEY, CDR2 SVGAGI. This CDR3 is 13 amino acids long.

As DNA, the CDR3 is TGTGCCACCAGCAGGAGGGGCCTACCGTATGGCTACACCTTC. It encodes CATSRRGLPYGYTF. This chain connects TRBV15 to TRBJ1-2, with D possibly TRBD1 on 5 matching bases. CDR3 length equals 14 residues. The germline gives CDR1 LNHNV, CDR2 YYDKDF (reference sequence). Trimming pared 3 bases from V and 5 bases from J, leaving 13 bases between.

This clonotype was found many times. The V call is TRBV7-6, the J call TRBJ2-3; D gene ambiguous. The V end lost 2 bases, the J end lost 0 bases, and 12 bases lay between the germline ends. The CDR3 is 16 residues long. Germline-derived CDR1 and CDR2 are SGHVS and FNYEAQ. CDR3 residues: CASSLNTATSTDTQYF. In DNA form, the CDR3 reads TGTGCCAGCAGCTTAAATACGGCCACTAGCACAGATACGCAGTATTTT.